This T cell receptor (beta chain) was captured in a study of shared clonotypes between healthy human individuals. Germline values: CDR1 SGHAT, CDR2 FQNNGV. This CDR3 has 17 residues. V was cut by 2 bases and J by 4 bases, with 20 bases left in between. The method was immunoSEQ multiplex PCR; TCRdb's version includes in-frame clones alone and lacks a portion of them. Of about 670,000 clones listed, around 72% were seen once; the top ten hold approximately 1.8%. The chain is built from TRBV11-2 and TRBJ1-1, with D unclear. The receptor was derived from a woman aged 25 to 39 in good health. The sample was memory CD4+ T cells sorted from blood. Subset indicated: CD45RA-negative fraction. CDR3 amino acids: CASSLMFYQSGSTEAFF. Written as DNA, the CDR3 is TGTGCCAGCAGCTTAATGTTTTATCAGTCGGGGAGCACTGAAGCTTTCTTT.